This entry describes one T cell receptor beta chain. Its antigen is currently unknown. Given a much more abundant clone one base away, this may be a read error. As the CDR3 is not closed by the conserved phenylalanine or tryptophan, this likely results from a read error. The diagnoses drew upon clinical symptoms, serum thyroxine and TRAb, thyroid ultrasound and orbital computed tomography. Fresh 10 ml peripheral blood yielded PBMCs. Trimming at V came to 2 bases and at J to 6 bases, leaving 7 bases not matched to a gene. Germline CDR1 and CDR2: SGHAT and FQNNGV. The CDR3 spans 16 residues. These data belong to a study of T cells in Graves' hyperthyroidism and ophthalmopathy. Points from the study as a whole: Researchers report that a 13 V-J model separated ophthalmopathy from stable hyperthyroidism.

Amplification targeted TCR beta CDR3 regions from RNA transcripts. First-round RT-PCR targeting the TCR CDR3 was performed with the HTBI primer set. TCRdb redid the calling of the multiplex PCR reads with MiXCR, one entry per CDR3 protein. The table includes a few hundred thousand distinct CDR3 sequences, around 15% detected once. The receptor comes from a woman in her 40s with Graves' ophthalmopathy. The genes are TRBV11-2 and TRBJ2-3; 11 nucleotides align to TRBD1. Specimen: blood. This CDR3 reads CASSLQGTGGFDTQYS. The CDR3 nucleotides read TGTGCCAGCAGCTTACAAGGGACAGGGGGATTTGATACGCAGTATTCT.